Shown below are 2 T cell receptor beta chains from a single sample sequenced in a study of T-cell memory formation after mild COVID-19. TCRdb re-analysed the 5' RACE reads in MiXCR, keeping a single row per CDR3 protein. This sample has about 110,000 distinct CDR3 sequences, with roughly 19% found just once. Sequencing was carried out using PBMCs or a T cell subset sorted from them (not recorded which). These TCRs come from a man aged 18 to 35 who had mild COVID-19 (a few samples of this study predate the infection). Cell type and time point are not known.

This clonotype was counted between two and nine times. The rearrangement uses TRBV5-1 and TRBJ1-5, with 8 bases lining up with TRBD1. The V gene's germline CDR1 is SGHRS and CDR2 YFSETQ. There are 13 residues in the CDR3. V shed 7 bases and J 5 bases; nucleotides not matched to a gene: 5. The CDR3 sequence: CASAPGQDQPQHF. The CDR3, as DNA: TGCGCCAGCGCGCCGGGACAGGATCAGCCCCAGCATTTT.

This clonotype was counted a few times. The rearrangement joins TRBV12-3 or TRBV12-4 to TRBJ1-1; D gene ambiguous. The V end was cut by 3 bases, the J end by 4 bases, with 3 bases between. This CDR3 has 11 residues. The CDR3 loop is CASSFPTEAFF. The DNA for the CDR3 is TGTGCCAGCAGTTTCCCCACTGAAGCTTTCTTT.